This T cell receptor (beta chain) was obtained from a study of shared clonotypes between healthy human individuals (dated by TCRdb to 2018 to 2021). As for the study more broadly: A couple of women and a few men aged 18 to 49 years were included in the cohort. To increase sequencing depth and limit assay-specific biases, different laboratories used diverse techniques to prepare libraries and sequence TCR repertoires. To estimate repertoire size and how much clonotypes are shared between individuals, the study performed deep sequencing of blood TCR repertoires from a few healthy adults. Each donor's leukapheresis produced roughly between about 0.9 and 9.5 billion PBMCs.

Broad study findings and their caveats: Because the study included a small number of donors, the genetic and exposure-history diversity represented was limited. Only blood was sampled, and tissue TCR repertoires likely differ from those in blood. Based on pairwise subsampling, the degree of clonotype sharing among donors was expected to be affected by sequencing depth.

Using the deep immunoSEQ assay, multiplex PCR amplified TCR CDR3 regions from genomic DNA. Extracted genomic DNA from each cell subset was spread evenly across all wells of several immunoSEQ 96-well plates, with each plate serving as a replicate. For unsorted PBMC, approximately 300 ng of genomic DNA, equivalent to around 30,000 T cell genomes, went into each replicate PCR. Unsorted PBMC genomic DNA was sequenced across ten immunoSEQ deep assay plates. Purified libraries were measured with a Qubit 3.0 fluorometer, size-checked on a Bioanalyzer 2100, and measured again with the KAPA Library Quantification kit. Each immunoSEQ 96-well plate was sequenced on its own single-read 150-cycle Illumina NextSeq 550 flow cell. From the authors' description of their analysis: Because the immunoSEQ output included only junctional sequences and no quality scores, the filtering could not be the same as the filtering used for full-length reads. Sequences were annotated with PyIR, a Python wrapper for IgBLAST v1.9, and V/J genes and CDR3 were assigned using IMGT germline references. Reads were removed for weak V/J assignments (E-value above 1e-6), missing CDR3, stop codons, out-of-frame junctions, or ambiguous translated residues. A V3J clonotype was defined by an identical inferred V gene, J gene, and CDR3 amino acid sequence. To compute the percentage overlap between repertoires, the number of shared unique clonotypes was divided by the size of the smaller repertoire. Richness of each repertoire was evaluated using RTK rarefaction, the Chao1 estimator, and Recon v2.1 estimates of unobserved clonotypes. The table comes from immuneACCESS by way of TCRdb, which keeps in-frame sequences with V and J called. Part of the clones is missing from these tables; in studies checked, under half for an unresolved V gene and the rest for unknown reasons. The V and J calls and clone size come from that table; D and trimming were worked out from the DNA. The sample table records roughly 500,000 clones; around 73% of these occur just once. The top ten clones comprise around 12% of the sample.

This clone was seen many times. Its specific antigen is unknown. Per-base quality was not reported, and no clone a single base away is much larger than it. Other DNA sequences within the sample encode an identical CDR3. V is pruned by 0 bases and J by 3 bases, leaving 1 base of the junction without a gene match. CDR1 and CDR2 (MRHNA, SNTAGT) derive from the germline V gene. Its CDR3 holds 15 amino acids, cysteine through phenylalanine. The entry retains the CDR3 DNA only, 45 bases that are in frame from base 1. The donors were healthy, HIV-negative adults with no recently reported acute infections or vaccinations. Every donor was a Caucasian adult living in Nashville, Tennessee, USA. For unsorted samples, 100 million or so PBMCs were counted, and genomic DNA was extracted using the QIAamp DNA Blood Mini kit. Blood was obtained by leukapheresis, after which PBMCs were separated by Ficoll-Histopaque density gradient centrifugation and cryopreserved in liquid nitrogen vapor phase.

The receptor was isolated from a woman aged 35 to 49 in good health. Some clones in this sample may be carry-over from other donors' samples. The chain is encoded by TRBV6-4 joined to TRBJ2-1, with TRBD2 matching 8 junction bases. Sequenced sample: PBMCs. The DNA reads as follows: TGTGCCAGCAGTGACTCTAGCGGGGACTACAATGAGCAGTTCTTC. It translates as CASSDSSGDYNEQFF.